This T cell receptor (beta chain) comes out of a study of blood T cell repertoires in COVID-19. In the study overall: T cells, B-cell-depleted T cells, or PBMCs provided the cDNA or gDNA that served as material.

Cohorts were determined from participant-reported clinical history. Germline V lookup: CDR1 MDHEN, CDR2 SYDVKM. J was trimmed by 3 bases and V by 4 bases; bases with no gene match: 8. The CDR3 is 17 amino acids. Profiled with immunoSEQ multiplex PCR; TCRdb holds only in-frame clones, not every one. The data contain 350,000 to 500,000 clones, about 88% of them singletons. The chain employs TRBV28 and TRBJ1-5, with 11 bases matching TRBD1. Sequencing used PBMCs or T cells enriched from blood (not recorded which). This clonotype was obtained from a woman younger than 30 who had been exposed to COVID-19. The chain's CDR3 is CASSWLGTGGLNQPQHF. The DNA for the CDR3 is TGTGCCAGCAGTTGGTTGGGGACAGGGGGGCTCAATCAGCCCCAGCATTTT.